The subject of this entry is one TCR beta chain. This entry belongs to a study of blood T cell repertoires in COVID-19. Study in general: COVID-19 samples collected from the United States, Italy and Spain covered acute and convalescent phases. The cDNA or gDNA used as material had been derived from T cells, B-cell-depleted T cells, or PBMCs.

Source study methods: Amplification of reference gene primers was used by the study to estimate nucleated cell counts. Libraries were prepared by immunoSEQ multiplex PCR; TCRdb keeps only in-frame clonotypes and omits some of them. V and J calls and clone size come straight from that table; D and trimming were deduced from the DNA. There are over 130,000 clones in the sample; 77% occur only once, and 9% to 10% lies in the top ten. This CDR3 region has 15 residues. V was pared by 0 bases and J by 6 bases, with 3 bases of the junction left unmatched. Germline CDR1 is LGHDT and CDR2 is YNNKEL (reference sequence).

Sequenced: peripheral blood. The clonotype originates from a woman aged 50 to 60 with active or convalescent COVID-19. The V gene is TRBV3-1 (or the pseudogene TRBV3-2), the J gene TRBJ2-3; 10 bases line up with TRBD2. CDR3 amino acids: CASSQEGLAWDTQYF. Written as DNA, the CDR3 is TGTGCCAGCAGCCAAGAGGGACTAGCGTGGGATACGCAGTATTTT.